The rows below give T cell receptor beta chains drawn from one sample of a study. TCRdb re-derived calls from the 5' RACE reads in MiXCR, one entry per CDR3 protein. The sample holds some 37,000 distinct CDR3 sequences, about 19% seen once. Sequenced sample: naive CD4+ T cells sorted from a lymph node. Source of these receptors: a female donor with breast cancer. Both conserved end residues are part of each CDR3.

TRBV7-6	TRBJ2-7	CASSSPYIYEQYF
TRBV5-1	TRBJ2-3	CASTLTSSTDTQYF
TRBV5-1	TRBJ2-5	CASSTTGQETQYF
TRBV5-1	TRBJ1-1	CASSLAPGALEAFF
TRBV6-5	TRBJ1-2	CASAYLDGTNYGYTF
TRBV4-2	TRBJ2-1	CASSQSGSMNNEQFF
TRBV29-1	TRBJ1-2	CSVTTQGYGYTF
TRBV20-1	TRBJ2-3	CSARSAGGRSDTQYF
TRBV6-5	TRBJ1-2	CASSLPSGYGYTF
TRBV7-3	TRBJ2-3	CASSRSGTGTDTQYF
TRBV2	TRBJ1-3	CASSEEGRLSGNTIYF
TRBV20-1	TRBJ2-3	CSARDNERTSGTDTQYF
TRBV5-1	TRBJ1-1	CASSGGTVNTEAFF
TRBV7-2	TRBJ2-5	CASSSRWDGETQYF
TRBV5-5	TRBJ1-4	CASSPYQGSDEKLFF
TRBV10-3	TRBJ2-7	CAISQTAYEQYF
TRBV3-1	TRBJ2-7	CASSQGGRFGGASYEQYF
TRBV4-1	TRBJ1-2	CASSQIRDRGRGYTF
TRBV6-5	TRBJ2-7	CASSYRAQGQGRREQYF
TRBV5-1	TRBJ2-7	CASSLDSGRGALGEQYF
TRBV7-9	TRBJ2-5	CASSGTGETQYF
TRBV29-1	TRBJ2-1	CSVERETGVSYNEQFF
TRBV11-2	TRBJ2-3	CASRLLAATSTDTQYF
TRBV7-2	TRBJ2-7	CASSFGGEGYEQYF
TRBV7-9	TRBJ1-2	CASSRGTGGAGNYGYTF
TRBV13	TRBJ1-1	CASSWRGVPVPTMNTEAFF
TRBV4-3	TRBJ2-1	CASSLFRVSNEQFF
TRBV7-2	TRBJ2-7	CASSLSGAYEQYF
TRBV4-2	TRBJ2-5	CASSQASEETQYF